The 4 T cell receptor beta chains below all came from one sample that was sequenced in a study of cytomegalovirus exposure and HLA in healthy donors (dated by TCRdb to about 2017). Libraries were built with the immunoSEQ multiplex PCR assay. For the multiplex PCR, a mixture combining 60 forward primers for TCR Vbeta segments and 13 reverse primers for TCR Jbeta segments was used. TCRdb mirrors the immuneACCESS table, restricted to in-frame sequences. Some clones are absent from its copies; in checked studies, under half trace to an unresolved V gene, and the reason for the others is unknown. The sample table lists approximately 110,000 clones, more than 60% of them with a count of one. The ten largest clones capture around 4% of the sample. The sample consisted of PBMCs. Receptors were obtained from a woman aged 40 to 50 in good health and CMV-seronegative.

V and J are TRBV11-2 and TRBJ2-7; a possible D gene is TRBD1 (5 bases). Germline CDR1 and CDR2: SGHAT and FQNNGV. The CDR3 runs 13 residues. Trimming shortened V by 7 bases and J by 3 bases, and 13 bases separated the two germline ends. The CDR3 coding sequence is TGTGCCAGCAATCCGCAGGGCTACTACGAGCAGTACTTC. Translation gives CASNPQGYYEQYF.

The genes are TRBV29-1 and TRBJ2-1; TRBD1 might be the D (5 bases). This CDR3 contains 14 residues. The germline V gene has CDR1 SQVTM and CDR2 ANQGSEA. V shed 1 base and J shed 4 bases, with 11 bases lying between them. The CDR3 sequence: CSVEGKGKYNEQFF. The CDR3 DNA reads TGCAGCGTTGAAGGCAAGGGGAAGTACAATGAGCAGTTCTTC.

This clone was picked up a small number of times. The DNA of the CDR3 is TGTGCCACCAGCAGAGATACAGGGGTGTCCTACGAGCAGTACTTC. Encoded protein: CATSRDTGVSYEQYF. The rearrangement uses TRBV15 and TRBJ2-7, with 7 bases aligning to TRBD1. The CDR3 totals 15 residues. Germline CDR1 LNHNV, CDR2 YYDKDF (reference sequence). J lost 1 base, V lost 0 bases, and 3 bases had no gene match.

Here the CDR3 reads CASSEQDYEQYF. The CDR3 bases are TGTGCCAGCAGTGAACAGGACTACGAGCAGTACTTC. The chain combines TRBV6-5 with TRBJ2-7; D may be TRBD1 (5 bases). The CDR3 is 12 residues long. The ends were cut back, 5 bases at V and 3 bases at J, with 8 bases in the middle. The germline V gene has CDR1 MNHEY and CDR2 SVGAGI.